These 22 T cell receptor beta chains were all obtained from the same sample, sequenced in a study of shared clonotypes between healthy human individuals. Profiled with immunoSEQ multiplex PCR; TCRdb holds only in-frame clones, not every one. The sample yields about 1 million clones, about four fifths seen once. Sequenced: memory CD4+ T cells from PBMCs. Subset meaning: CD45RA-negative fraction. The receptor set was obtained from a man aged 18 to 35 in good health. Some clones in this sample may be carry-over from other donors' samples.

The chain recombines TRBV29-1 with TRBJ2-1; 8 bases are a match to TRBD2. Germline-derived CDR1 and CDR2 are SQVTM and ANQGSEA. The ends lost 6 bases at V and 3 bases at J; junction bases unmatched: 7. The CDR3 consists of 14 residues. In DNA, the CDR3 is TGCAGCGTGGCCGGGACTAGTGGCTACAATGAGCAGTTCTTC. Protein product: CSVAGTSGYNEQFF.

The rearrangement uses TRBV9 and TRBJ2-5, with 8 bases matching TRBD2. Losses at the gene ends were 6 bases for V and 3 bases for J; bases not matched to a gene: 7. This CDR3 has 14 amino acids. Germline V CDR1 and CDR2: SGDLS, YYNGEE. The CDR3 nucleotides read TGTGCCAGCACCCGCGGGACTAGAGAAGAGACCCAGTACTTC. The encoded protein is CASTRGTREETQYF.

The rearrangement joins TRBV27 to TRBJ2-7; TRBD1 matches 7 bases. V was clipped by 5 bases and J by 2 bases; unmatched bases: 6. Looked up from germline, CDR1 is MNHEY and CDR2 is SMNVEV (reference sequence). The CDR3 is 14 amino acids. Here the CDR3 DNA reads TGTGCCAGCAGTACCCGACAGGGAGCCTACGAGCAGTACTTC. Translating gives CASSTRQGAYEQYF.

The rearrangement joins TRBV7-8 to TRBJ1-5; 10 bases agree with TRBD1. In germline, CDR1 is SGHVS, CDR2 FQNEAQ. V gave up 1 base and J gave up 5 bases; unmatched junction bases: 2. This CDR3 comprises 15 residues. CDR3 protein: CASSLGQGADQPQHF. The CDR3 nucleotides read TGTGCCAGCAGCTTAGGACAGGGGGCGGATCAGCCCCAGCATTTT.

The CDR3 nucleotides read TGTGCCAGCGCATCACCTAGGAGGACCGGAGAGACCCAGTACTTC. Its protein product is CASASPRRTGETQYF. The rearrangement joins TRBV5-8 to TRBJ2-5; D perhaps matches TRBD2 (5 bases). Germline V gives CDR1 SGHTS, CDR2 YDEGEE. V lost 7 bases, J lost 4 bases, and 20 bases lay in between. CDR3 length equals 15 residues.

The rearrangement joins TRBV4-1 to TRBJ2-1; 8 positions match TRBD2. CDR3 length equals 17 residues. V trimming: 1 base; J trimming: 2 bases; junction bases outside the gene matches: 7. Germline V gene lookup returns CDR1 MGHRA and CDR2 YSYEKL. The DNA for the CDR3 is TGCGCCAGCAGCCAAGTAGTAACTAGCGGACCCTACAATGAGCAGTTCTTC. It translates to CASSQVVTSGPYNEQFF.

The chain recombines TRBV29-1 with TRBJ2-4; no reliable D call. Germline assignment: CDR1 SQVTM and CDR2 ANQGSEA. This CDR3 is 13 amino acids long. Deletions cut 3 bases from V and 0 bases from J, with 6 bases between. In DNA, the CDR3 is TGCAGCGTTGATCCCGGAGCCAAAAACATTCAGTACTTC. This codes for CSVDPGAKNIQYF.

This chain joins TRBV4-2 and TRBJ2-2; 7 nucleotides match TRBD1. Germline-derived CDR1 and CDR2 are LGHNA and YNFKEQ. This CDR3 comprises 14 residues. The V segment lost 6 bases and the J segment 8 bases; nucleotides outside the gene matches: 9. The CDR3 DNA reads as TGTGCCAGCAGGGAGTACTCCAGGGGGGGGGAGCTGTTTTTT. This sequence encodes CASREYSRGGELFF.

The sample holds one count of this clone. This chain uses TRBV30 with TRBJ2-3; D remains unclear. The CDR3 is 11 amino acids. Germline values: CDR1 GTSNPN, CDR2 SVGIG (reference sequence). Trimming left V 1 base short and J 4 bases short, with 3 bases between. The CDR3 loop is CAWSGPDTQYF. The CDR3 DNA is TGTGCCTGGAGTGGTCCAGATACGCAGTATTTT.

CDR3 in amino acids: CASKFAGGNADTQYF. The CDR3 region has the DNA TGTGCCAGCAAGTTTGCGGGCGGGAACGCAGATACGCAGTATTTT. V is TRBV28 and J is TRBJ2-3, with D perhaps TRBD2 (6 bases). Germline assignment: CDR1 MDHEN and CDR2 SYDVKM. The CDR3 loop spans 15 amino acids. V was trimmed by 7 bases and J by 4 bases, leaving 18 bases between them.

The gene calls are TRBV2 and TRBJ1-4; D gene unclear. Germline V CDR1 and CDR2: SNHLY, FYNNEI. The CDR3 contains 15 residues. Deletions cut 5 bases from V and 0 bases from J, with 10 bases between. Here the CDR3 DNA reads TGTGCCAGCAGTAAACAAGTTGCAACTAATGAAAAACTGTTTTTT. Translated: CASSKQVATNEKLFF.

This clone was found a few times. The CDR3 DNA follows: TGCAGCGTCGGACAGGGGCGGGGTGGCTACACCTTC. This sequence encodes CSVGQGRGGYTF. V gene TRBV29-1 combines with J gene TRBJ1-2; TRBD1 agrees at 9 bases. This CDR3 has 12 amino acids. V was clipped by 6 bases and J by 7 bases; unmatched bases: 6. CDR1 and CDR2 (germline): SQVTM, ANQGSEA.

The chain employs TRBV2 and TRBJ1-5; D not resolved. Germline CDR1 is SNHLY and CDR2 is FYNNEI. The CDR3 totals 15 residues. Trimming took off 6 bases at V and 6 bases at J, with 18 bases between the two ends. The CDR3 region is CASRRTVAEPQPQHF. The CDR3, as DNA: TGTGCCAGCAGAAGGACCGTGGCCGAACCTCAGCCCCAGCATTTT.

The V and J genes are TRBV5-1 and TRBJ2-7, with a tentative D call TRBD1 (6 bases). The CDR3 loop spans 15 amino acids. Trimming took off 0 bases at V and 2 bases at J, with 12 bases between the two ends. Germline CDR1 is SGHRS and CDR2 is YFSETQ. The CDR3 DNA sequence: TGCGCCAGCAGCTTGGCAGGCAGGGGAGCCTACGAGCAGTACTTC. Its protein is CASSLAGRGAYEQYF.

This chain links TRBV7-9 with TRBJ1-4; D is ambiguous. Germline V CDR1 and CDR2: SEHNR, FQNEAQ (reference sequence). The CDR3 totals 14 residues. V lost 4 bases and J lost 1, with 7 bases in between. The CDR3 sequence: CASSSRGTNEKLFF. CDR3 coding DNA: TGTGCCAGCAGCTCTCGAGGAACTAATGAAAAACTGTTTTTT.

Comment on this clone: Other DNA variants within this sample encode the same CDR3. V is TRBV2 and J is TRBJ1-6; 8 bases are a match to TRBD1. With 6 bases clipped from V and 7 bases from J, the junction kept 2 bases outside the gene matches. In germline, CDR1 is SNHLY, CDR2 FYNNEI. The CDR3 extends over 13 amino acids. The DNA for the CDR3 is TGTGCCAGCAGACAGGGGGGCAATTCACCCCTCCACTTT. This codes for CASRQGGNSPLHF.

This chain joins TRBV28 and TRBJ1-5, with TRBD1 as a possible D gene (5 bases). V dropped 0 bases and J dropped 3 bases, with 12 bases sitting between them. The germline CDR1 and CDR2 sequences are MDHEN and SYDVKM. The CDR3 sequence is 16 residues long. In nucleotides, the CDR3 is TGTGCCAGCAGTTTATGGTCTGGGGGGAACAATCAGCCCCAGCATTTT. It codes for CASSLWSGGNNQPQHF.

This clone was seen a single time. The chain carries TRBV2 and TRBJ1-2; no clear D gene. The length of the CDR3 is 16 residues. The V gene's germline CDR1 is SNHLY and CDR2 FYNNEI. V was trimmed by 4 bases and J by 4 bases, leaving 19 bases between them. The DNA of the CDR3 is TGTGCCAGCAGTGCGGTTCGGAGCCCGACCCTCTATGGCTACACCTTC. Amino acid sequence: CASSAVRSPTLYGYTF.

The chain combines TRBV6-4 with TRBJ1-2; D perhaps matches TRBD1 (5 bases). Germline CDR1 MRHNA, CDR2 SNTAGT. The ends were cut back, 4 bases at V and 7 bases at J, with 13 bases in the middle. The CDR3 runs 13 residues. The CDR3 reads CASSGETGTGYTF. The CDR3 nucleotides are TGTGCCAGCAGTGGGGAAACCGGGACTGGCTACACCTTC.

Details on this clone: A junction boundary mismatches the germline segment, possibly from a read error. The chain is built from TRBV5-1 and TRBJ1-1, with 8 bases that match TRBD1. CDR3 length equals 15 residues. Germline V gives CDR1 SGHRS, CDR2 YFSETQ. The CDR3 sequence is CASSLAGGQGAECQF. The DNA of the CDR3 is TGCGCCAGCAGCTTGGCAGGTGGGCAGGGGGCAGAATGCCAATTT.

The chain couples TRBV4-3 to TRBJ2-6; TRBD1 agrees at 12 bases. The V gene end was trimmed by 0 bases and the J gene end by 0 bases; junction bases not matched to a gene: 6. The CDR3 consists of 20 residues. Germline V CDR1 and CDR2: LGHNA, YSLEER. Here the CDR3 DNA reads TGCGCCAGCAGCCAAGATTTAGGGACAGGGGGCTCCTCTGGGGCCAACGTCCTGACTTTC. It is translated as CASSQDLGTGGSSGANVLTF.

Remarks on this clone: This CDR3 is also generated by other DNA sequences in the sample. This chain joins TRBV9 and TRBJ2-1, with D unclear. From germline, CDR1 is SGDLS and CDR2 YYNGEE. Trimming took 0 bases from V and 6 from J, leaving 7 bases between them. This CDR3 has 13 amino acids. CDR3 DNA sequence: TGTGCCAGCAGCGTAGGTGGCGGCAATGAGCAGTTCTTC. Amino acids: CASSVGGGNEQFF.